The 20 T cell receptor beta chains below were found in one sample sequenced in a study of T cells after posttransplantation cyclophosphamide. TCRdb's copy holds only in-frame clones and misses some; the assay was immunoSEQ multiplex PCR. The data hold around 17,000 clones, with 65% to 85% observed a single time. Sampled 1 year posttransplant, controls received myeloablative marrow transplants, methotrexate and a calcineurin inhibitor. The specimen was PBMCs, collected 440 to 450 days after allogeneic stem cell transplant with calcineurin inhibitor and methotrexate. The origin of the receptors is a male patient aged 25-45 years who received an allogeneic stem cell transplant from an unrelated donor, was CMV-positive, and had acute and chronic GVHD. The graft donor may have contributed some T cells.

A few counts support this clone. The chain recombines TRBV6-1 with TRBJ1-6; TRBD1 matches 7 bases. CDR1 is MNHNS and CDR2 is SASEGT in the germline V gene. V was clipped by 6 bases and J by 7 bases; unmatched bases: 6. The CDR3 is made up of 14 amino acids. CDR3 loop: CASSLDRDNSPLHF. The CDR3 DNA sequence: TGTGCCAGCAGCCTAGACAGGGACAATTCACCCCTCCACTTT.

The rearrangement joins TRBV19 to TRBJ1-1; TRBD1 aligns across 9 bases. V trimming: 3 bases; J trimming: 4 bases; junction bases outside the gene matches: 6. This CDR3 contains 15 residues. Germline values: CDR1 LNHDA, CDR2 SQIVND (reference sequence). This CDR3 is CASSMDRGIITEAFF. The CDR3 region has the DNA TGTGCCAGTAGTATGGACAGGGGTATAATCACTGAAGCTTTCTTT.

V and J are TRBV19 and TRBJ2-5; TRBD1 matches 9 bases. Germline trimming cut 4 bases from V and 6 bases from J; bases unmatched to any gene: 6. The CDR3 is made up of 14 amino acids. Germline V CDR1 and CDR2: LNHDA, SQIVND (reference sequence). CDR3 bases: TGTGCCAGTAGTACCCGGACAGGGGAACAGACCCAGTACTTC. It is translated as CASSTRTGEQTQYF. The complete variable domain, with remaining parts taken from reference TRBV19 and TRBJ2-5, reads DGGITQSPKYLFRKEGQNVTLSCEQNLNHDAMYWYRQDPGQGLRLIYYSQIVNDFQKGDIAEGYSVSREKKESFPLTVTSAQKNPTAFYLCASSTRTGEQTQYFGPGTRLLVL.

This chain uses TRBV11-3 with TRBJ2-7; 9 nucleotides line up with TRBD2. Germline V gene lookup returns CDR1 SGHNT and CDR2 YENEEA. V was clipped by 0 bases and J by 3 bases; unmatched bases: 9. The CDR3 is 17 amino acids. CDR3: CASSLDASGRTDYEQYF. CDR3 bases: TGTGCCAGCAGCTTAGACGCGAGCGGGAGGACCGACTACGAGCAGTACTTC.

DNA of the CDR3: TGTGCCAGCAGCTTTACGGCCTCGGGGTTTAATGAAAAACTGTTTTTT. Its translation is CASSFTASGFNEKLFF. The genes are TRBV13 and TRBJ1-4, with D unresolved. The CDR3 is 16 amino acids. CDR1 PRHDT and CDR2 FYEKMQ come from the germline V gene (reference sequence). Trimming took off 3 bases at V and 4 bases at J, with 15 bases between the two ends.

This clone appeared once. The chain has TRBV5-1 and TRBJ1-4, with TRBD1 matching over 7 bases. The V gene end was trimmed by 4 bases and the J gene end by 7 bases; junction bases not matched to a gene: 10. Per the germline V gene, CDR1 is SGHRS and CDR2 is YFSETQ. This CDR3 contains 15 residues. The CDR3 DNA sequence: TGCGCCAGCAGCACGGGACAGCCAGGAGGTGAAAAACTGTTTTTT. It codes for CASSTGQPGGEKLFF.

The CDR3 here is CASSPLGTDTQYF. The CDR3 DNA sequence: TGTGCCAGCAGTCCTCTTGGCACAGATACGCAGTATTTT. This chain joins TRBV27 and TRBJ2-3, with D hard to call. The ends were cut back, 5 bases at V and 1 base at J, with 7 bases in the middle. The CDR3 has 13 amino acids. Germline V CDR1 and CDR2: MNHEY, SMNVEV (reference sequence).

This chain connects TRBV7-6 to TRBJ2-7, with TRBD2 identical over 7 bases. The CDR3 sequence is 15 residues long. The ends lost 0 bases at V and 3 bases at J; junction bases unmatched: 5. Germline CDR1 SGHVS, CDR2 FNYEAQ. DNA of the CDR3: TGTGCCAGCAGCTTAGCGGGGGGGGACTTCTACGAGCAGTACTTC. It translates to CASSLAGGDFYEQYF.

The chain is built from TRBV2 and TRBJ2-6; D unresolved. The CDR3 contains 13 residues. V was trimmed by 5 bases and J by 2 bases, leaving 4 bases between them. CDR1 and CDR2 (germline): SNHLY, FYNNEI. The CDR3 DNA follows: TGTGCCAGCAGTTACACTGGGGCCAACGTCCTGACTTTC. It is translated as CASSYTGANVLTF.

This clone was recorded a few times. The V call is TRBV19, the J call TRBJ1-5, with a possible D match to TRBD1 (6 bases). The CDR3 loop spans 19 amino acids. CDR1 and CDR2 (germline): LNHDA, SQIVND (reference sequence). Trimming stripped 4 bases from V and 0 bases from J, with 22 bases between. CDR3 coding DNA: TGTGCCAGTAGTACGCCCGGGACAAGGGGTCGTTATAGCAATCAGCCCCAGCATTTT. Protein product: CASSTPGTRGRYSNQPQHF. Supplemented by reference TRBV19 and TRBJ1-5, the full variable domain reads DGGITQSPKYLFRKEGQNVTLSCEQNLNHDAMYWYRQDPGQGLRLIYYSQIVNDFQKGDIAEGYSVSREKKESFPLTVTSAQKNPTAFYLCASSTPGTRGRYSNQPQHFGDGTRLSIL.

The sample holds one count of this clone. This chain links TRBV4-1 with TRBJ2-1; 7 bases map to TRBD2. CDR3 size: 15 residues. With 0 bases clipped from V and 6 bases from J, the junction kept 5 bases outside the gene matches. The V gene's germline CDR1 is MGHRA and CDR2 YSYEKL. In DNA form, the CDR3 reads TGCGCCAGCAGCCAAGATCCCGGGACTATCAATGAGCAGTTCTTC. Translating it yields CASSQDPGTINEQFF.

The chain couples TRBV5-1 to TRBJ1-1; TRBD1 matches 7 bases. In germline, CDR1 is SGHRS, CDR2 YFSETQ. V lost 0 bases and J lost 0; bases outside the gene matches: 8. CDR3 length: 17 residues. Here the CDR3 reads CASSLVVGQFLNTEAFF. The CDR3 DNA sequence: TGCGCCAGCAGCTTGGTGGTGGGACAGTTTTTGAACACTGAAGCTTTCTTT. The whole variable domain, filled in from reference TRBV5-1 and TRBJ1-1, reads KAGVTQTPRYLIKTRGQQVTLSCSPISGHRSVSWYQQTPGQGLQFLFEYFSETQRNKGNFPGRFSGRQFSNSRSEMNVSTLELGDSALYLCASSLVVGQFLNTEAFFGQGTRLTVV.

This chain joins TRBV19 and TRBJ1-1, with D unresolved. Trimming cost V 7 bases and J 0 bases, with 9 bases left between them. Germline CDR1 LNHDA, CDR2 SQIVND (reference sequence). This CDR3 spans 13 amino acids. In DNA, the CDR3 is TGTGCCAGTAATGAGGCGATGAACACTGAAGCTTTCTTT. Translation: CASNEAMNTEAFF. Combining the CDR3 with reference TRBV19 and TRBJ1-1 gives the whole variable domain DGGITQSPKYLFRKEGQNVTLSCEQNLNHDAMYWYRQDPGQGLRLIYYSQIVNDFQKGDIAEGYSVSREKKESFPLTVTSAQKNPTAFYLCASNEAMNTEAFFGQGTRLTVV.

The genes are TRBV20-1 and TRBJ2-3; D possibly corresponds to TRBD2 (6 bases). From germline, CDR1 is DFQATT and CDR2 SNEGSKA (reference sequence). This CDR3 has 11 residues. V lost 6 bases and J lost 12, with 16 bases in between. CDR3 sequence reads: CSASRGGDQYF. CDR3 DNA: TGCAGTGCGAGTCGAGGCGGGGACCAGTATTTT.

This clone has only a few counts. V usage is TRBV7-9 and J usage is TRBJ1-1; 7 positions match TRBD1. The V gene end was trimmed by 5 bases and the J gene end by 2 bases; junction bases not matched to a gene: 8. The CDR3 totals 15 residues. Germline lookup yields CDR1 SEHNR and CDR2 FQNEAQ (reference sequence). Here the CDR3 reads CASSRSAGGNTEAFF. The CDR3 DNA sequence: TGTGCCAGCAGCCGGTCCGCAGGGGGTAACACTGAAGCTTTCTTT.

The V call is TRBV11-2, the J call TRBJ2-1; 9 nucleotides agree with TRBD1. The trim removed 1 base at V and 8 bases at J, leaving 6 bases unmatched. This CDR3 spans 15 amino acids. CDR1 is SGHAT, CDR2 FQNNGV, per germline. The CDR3 region is CASSLVGQGNDEQFF. CDR3 coding DNA: TGTGCCAGCAGCTTAGTTGGACAGGGGAACGATGAGCAGTTCTTC.

The chain employs TRBV4-2 and TRBJ2-7; 10 nucleotides match TRBD1. The CDR3 consists of 15 residues. Germline V gene lookup returns CDR1 LGHNA and CDR2 YNFKEQ. Trimming took 4 bases from V and 2 from J; bases not matched to a gene: 5. CDR3 amino acids: CASSPGTGVAYEQYF. In DNA form, the CDR3 reads TGTGCCAGCAGCCCCGGGACAGGGGTAGCCTACGAGCAGTACTTC.

The V gene is TRBV5-1, the J gene TRBJ2-1; 11 bases line up with TRBD2. From germline, CDR1 is SGHRS and CDR2 YFSETQ. CDR3 length equals 15 residues. Trimming removed 3 bases from V and 7 bases from J; junction bases left unmatched: 6. The CDR3 DNA is TGCGCCAGCAGCTCCGGGACTAGCGGACTAAATGAGCAGTTCTTC. Protein sequence: CASSSGTSGLNEQFF.

V is TRBV28 and J is TRBJ1-2, with TRBD1 matching over 9 bases. Germline CDR1 is MDHEN and CDR2 is SYDVKM. V shed 1 base, J shed 2 bases, and the junction held 8 bases outside the gene matches. The CDR3 spans 17 residues. CDR3: CASSLYASGQGNYGYTF. In DNA form, the CDR3 reads TGTGCCAGCAGTTTATACGCCTCGGGACAGGGAAACTATGGCTACACCTTC.

This chain uses TRBV5-1 with TRBJ2-1; the D gene is possibly TRBD2 (5 bases). CDR3 length: 14 residues. The germline V gene encodes CDR1 SGHRS and CDR2 YFSETQ. The V gene lost 0 bases and the J gene lost 7 bases, with 11 bases spanning the gap. CDR3 DNA sequence: TGCGCCAGCAGCTTGGAAAGGGTAGCGAATGAGCAGTTCTTC. Translation: CASSLERVANEQFF.